These 4 T cell receptor beta chains were all obtained from the same sample, sequenced in a study of T-cell reconstitution after alpha-beta-depleted transplantation in children (dated by TCRdb to the mid-2010s). Libraries came from PCR. TCRdb records Illumina HiSeq 2500 as the sequencer. TCR libraries were prepared with molecular barcoding, using unique molecular identifiers to normalize TCRbeta repertoire quantification. Through fastp at Q25 and MiXCR, TCRdb rebuilt clones from the public reads, retaining in-frame beta chains. Here each entry gathers all rows of one CDR3 protein and keeps the most common genes and DNA. The sample data list roughly 300,000 distinct CDR3 sequences, and 9.9% of these were observed just once. The biggest ten clones account for about 9.5% of the sample. The specimen comprised PBMCs from the stem cell graft donor, sampled from the stem cell graft. Source of these receptors: a human donor who donated a stem cell graft to a child with SCID.

This clonotype was recorded at least ten times. The V call is TRBV10-3, the J call TRBJ1-1; D is ambiguous. V lost 3 bases, J lost 8 bases, and 13 bases lay in between. Germline V gene lookup returns CDR1 ENHRY and CDR2 SYGVKD. This CDR3 is built from 13 residues. In nucleotides, the CDR3 is TGTGCCATCAGTGAACGGGAGTCTGGCGAAGCTTTCTTT. The encoded protein is CAISERESGEAFF.

This clonotype has just a few counts. The chain is built from TRBV27 and TRBJ2-5, with 8 positions matching TRBD2. V lost 5 bases, J lost 4 bases, and 18 bases stayed unmatched. CDR3 size: 18 residues. Germline lookup yields CDR1 MNHEY and CDR2 SMNVEV (reference sequence). For the CDR3, the DNA is TGTGCCAGCAGTCCAAGGGTTTGGGCTAGCGGGCAGATAGAGACCCAGTACTTC. Protein product: CASSPRVWASGQIETQYF.

This clonotype was observed a few times. The chain links TRBV27 to TRBJ2-2; no firm D call. Trimming stripped 8 bases from V and 6 bases from J, with 7 bases between. The length of the CDR3 is 11 residues. Germline V gene lookup returns CDR1 MNHEY and CDR2 SMNVEV (reference sequence). CDR3 amino acids: CASGVSGELFF. The DNA for the CDR3 is TGTGCCAGCGGGGTATCCGGGGAGCTGTTTTTT.

This clonotype appeared a few times. The chain carries TRBV9 and TRBJ1-2; D unclear. Germline loops: CDR1 SGDLS, CDR2 YYNGEE. Trimming took off 0 bases at V and 7 bases at J, with 13 bases between the two ends. The CDR3 sequence is 14 residues long. The DNA for the CDR3 is TGTGCCAGCAGCGTAGGGCCCGCGGCAGGTGGCTACACCTTC. Its translation: CASSVGPAAGGYTF.